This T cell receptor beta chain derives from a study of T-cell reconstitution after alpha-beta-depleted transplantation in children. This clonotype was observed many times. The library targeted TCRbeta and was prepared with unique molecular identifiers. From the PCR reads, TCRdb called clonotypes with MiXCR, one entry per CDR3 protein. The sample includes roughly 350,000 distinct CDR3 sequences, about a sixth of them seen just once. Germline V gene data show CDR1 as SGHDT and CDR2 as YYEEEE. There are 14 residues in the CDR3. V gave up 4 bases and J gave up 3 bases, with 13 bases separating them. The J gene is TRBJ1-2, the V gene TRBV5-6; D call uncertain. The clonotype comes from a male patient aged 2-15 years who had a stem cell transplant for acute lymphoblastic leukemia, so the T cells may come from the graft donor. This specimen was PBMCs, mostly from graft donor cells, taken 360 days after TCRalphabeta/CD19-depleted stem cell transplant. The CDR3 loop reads CASSPPTHDYGYTF. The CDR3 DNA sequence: TGTGCCAGCAGCCCGCCGACGCACGACTATGGCTACACCTTC.